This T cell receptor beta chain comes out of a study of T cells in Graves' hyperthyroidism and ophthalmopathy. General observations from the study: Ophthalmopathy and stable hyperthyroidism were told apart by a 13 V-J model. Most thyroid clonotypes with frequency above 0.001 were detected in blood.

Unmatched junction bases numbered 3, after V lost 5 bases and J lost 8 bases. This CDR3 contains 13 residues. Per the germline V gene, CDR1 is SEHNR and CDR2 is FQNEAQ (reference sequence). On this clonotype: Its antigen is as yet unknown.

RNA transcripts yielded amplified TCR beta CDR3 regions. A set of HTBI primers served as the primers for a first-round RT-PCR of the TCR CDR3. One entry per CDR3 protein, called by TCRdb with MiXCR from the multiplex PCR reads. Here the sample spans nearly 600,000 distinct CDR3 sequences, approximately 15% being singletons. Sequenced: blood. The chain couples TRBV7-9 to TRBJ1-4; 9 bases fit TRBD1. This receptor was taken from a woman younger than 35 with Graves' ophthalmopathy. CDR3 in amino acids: CASSKGQGEKLFF. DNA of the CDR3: TGTGCCAGCAGCAAGGGACAGGGAGAAAAACTGTTTTTT.